This entry describes one T cell receptor (beta chain). The antigen is not known. The germline gives CDR1 SGHTA, CDR2 FQGNSA. The CDR3 has 17 residues. V lost 7 bases, J lost 1 base, and 19 bases lay in between. The sample comes from a study of shared clonotypes between healthy human individuals. Whole-study results and caveats: On the whole, naive subsets had larger estimated richness than memory subsets had. Sequencing depth was expected to affect clonotype sharing among donors.

The donors, healthy adults who were HIV-negative, had experienced no recent acute infections or vaccinations. Only in-frame clones appear in the TCRdb table, and some are missing; sequencing was by immunoSEQ multiplex PCR. Of millions of clones in the sample, 90% to 95% were seen once. Sequencing input: naive CD4+ T cells from PBMCs. Documented subset: CD45RA+ positively selected. The receptor was isolated from a man younger than 35 in good health. Some clones in this sample may be carry-over from other donors' samples. This chain connects TRBV7-2 to TRBJ2-2; perhaps TRBD2 as D (7 bases). The CDR3 DNA reads as TGTGCCAGCAACCATCCGTTAGGGGGGGTGAACACCGGGGAGCTGTTTTTT. This codes for CASNHPLGGVNTGELFF.